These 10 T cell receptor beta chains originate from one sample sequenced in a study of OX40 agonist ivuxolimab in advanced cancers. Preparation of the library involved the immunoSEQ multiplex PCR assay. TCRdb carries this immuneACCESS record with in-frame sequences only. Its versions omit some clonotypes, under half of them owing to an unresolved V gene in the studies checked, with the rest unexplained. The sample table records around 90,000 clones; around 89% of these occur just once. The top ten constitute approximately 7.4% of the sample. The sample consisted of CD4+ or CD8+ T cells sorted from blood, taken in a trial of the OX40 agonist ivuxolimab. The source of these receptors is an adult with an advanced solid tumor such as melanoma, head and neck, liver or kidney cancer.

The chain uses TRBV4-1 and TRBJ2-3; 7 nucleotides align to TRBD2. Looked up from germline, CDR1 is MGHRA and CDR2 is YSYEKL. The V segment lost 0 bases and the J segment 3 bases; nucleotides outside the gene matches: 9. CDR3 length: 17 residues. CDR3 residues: CASSQEGLGGRTDTQYF. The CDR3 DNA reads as TGCGCCAGCAGCCAAGAGGGGCTCGGGGGGAGGACAGATACGCAGTATTTT.

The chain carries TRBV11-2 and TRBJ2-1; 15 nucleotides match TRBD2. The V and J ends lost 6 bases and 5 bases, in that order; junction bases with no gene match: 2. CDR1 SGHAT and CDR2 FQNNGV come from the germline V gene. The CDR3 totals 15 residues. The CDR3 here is CASRGLAGGNNEQFF. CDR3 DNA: TGTGCCAGCAGGGGACTAGCGGGAGGAAACAATGAGCAGTTCTTC.

CDR3 sequence: CASSDRGGPYEQYF. CDR3 in DNA: TGTGCCAGCAGCGACCGCGGGGGGCCCTACGAGCAGTACTTC. The chain couples TRBV7-9 to TRBJ2-7; 8 nucleotides align to TRBD2. This CDR3 is 14 amino acids long. Losses at the gene ends were 5 bases for V and 2 bases for J; bases not matched to a gene: 5. Germline lookup yields CDR1 SEHNR and CDR2 FQNEAQ (reference sequence).

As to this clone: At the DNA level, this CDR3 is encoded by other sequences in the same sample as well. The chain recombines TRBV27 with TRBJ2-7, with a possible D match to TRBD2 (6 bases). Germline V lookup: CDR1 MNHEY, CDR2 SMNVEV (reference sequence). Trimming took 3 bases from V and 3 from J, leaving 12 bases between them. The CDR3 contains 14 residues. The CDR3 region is CASSFGRGYYEQYF. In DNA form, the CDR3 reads TGTGCCAGCAGTTTTGGTCGGGGGTACTACGAGCAGTACTTC.

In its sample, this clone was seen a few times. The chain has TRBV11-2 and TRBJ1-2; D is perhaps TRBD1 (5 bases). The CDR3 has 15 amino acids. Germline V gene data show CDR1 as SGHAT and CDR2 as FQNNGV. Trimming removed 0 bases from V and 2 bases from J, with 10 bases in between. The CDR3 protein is CASSLDLGHNYGYTF. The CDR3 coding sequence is TGTGCCAGCAGCTTAGATCTAGGACACAACTATGGCTACACCTTC.

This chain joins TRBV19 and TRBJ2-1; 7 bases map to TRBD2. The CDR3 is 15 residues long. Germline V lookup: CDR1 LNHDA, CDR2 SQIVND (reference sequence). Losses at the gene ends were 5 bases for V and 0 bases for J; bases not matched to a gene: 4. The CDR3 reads CASSPRGSSYNEQFF. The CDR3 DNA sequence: TGTGCCAGTAGTCCCCGCGGGAGCTCCTACAATGAGCAGTTCTTC.

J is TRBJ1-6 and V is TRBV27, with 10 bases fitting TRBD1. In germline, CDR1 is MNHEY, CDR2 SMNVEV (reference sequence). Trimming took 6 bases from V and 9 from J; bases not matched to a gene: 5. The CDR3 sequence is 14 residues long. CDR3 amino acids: CASSAGTGVSPLHF. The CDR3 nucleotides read TGTGCCAGCAGCGCCGGGACAGGGGTTTCACCCCTCCACTTT.

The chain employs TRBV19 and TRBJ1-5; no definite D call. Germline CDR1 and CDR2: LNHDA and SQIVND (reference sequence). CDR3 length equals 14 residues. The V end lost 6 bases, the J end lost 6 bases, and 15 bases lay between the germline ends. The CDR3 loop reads CASRPLLYTQPQHF. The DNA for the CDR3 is TGTGCCAGTAGACCTCTCCTGTATACTCAGCCCCAGCATTTT.

In DNA form, the CDR3 reads TGTGCCAGCAGCCGGGACCGGACAGGGTCCGGAAACACCATATATTTT. It specifies CASSRDRTGSGNTIYF. The V call is TRBV7-2, the J call TRBJ1-3, with 8 bases identical to TRBD1. The germline V gene has CDR1 SGHTA and CDR2 FQGNSA. This CDR3 contains 16 residues. The V segment lost 5 bases and the J segment 4 bases; nucleotides outside the gene matches: 10.

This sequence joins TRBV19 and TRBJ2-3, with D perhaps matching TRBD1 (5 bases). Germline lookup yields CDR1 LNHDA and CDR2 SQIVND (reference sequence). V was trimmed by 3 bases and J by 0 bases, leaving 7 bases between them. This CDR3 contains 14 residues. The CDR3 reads CASSIWGSTDTQYF. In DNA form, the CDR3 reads TGTGCCAGTAGTATTTGGGGCAGCACAGATACGCAGTATTTT.